The 9 T cell receptor beta chains listed next were all sequenced from one sample in a study of blood T cell repertoires in COVID-19. Generated by immunoSEQ multiplex PCR, the TCRdb table keeps only in-frame clones and is missing some. The repertoire holds roughly 49,000 clones, with approximately 84% as singletons. Material for sequencing was peripheral blood. Receptor source: a man in his fifties or sixties with active COVID-19.

V and J are TRBV19 and TRBJ1-4; unclear D gene. CDR1 LNHDA and CDR2 SQIVND come from the germline V gene (reference sequence). With 3 bases removed from V and 4 bases from J, the gap between germline ends came to 18 bases. This CDR3 spans 17 amino acids. CDR3 region: CASSIEFWELLNEKLFF. For the CDR3, the DNA is TGTGCCAGTAGTATTGAGTTTTGGGAGCTACTTAATGAAAAACTGTTTTTT.

The chain combines TRBV6-6 with TRBJ1-1; no definite D call. Germline V CDR1 and CDR2: MNHNY, SVGAGI (reference sequence). The ends were cut back, 11 bases at V and 2 bases at J, with 15 bases in the middle. The CDR3 sequence is 13 residues long. The CDR3 is CAAGVDGNTEAFF. As DNA, the CDR3 is TGTGCCGCCGGGGTAGACGGAAACACTGAAGCTTTCTTT.

V usage is TRBV7-6 and J usage is TRBJ1-5, with a tentative D call TRBD1 (5 bases). CDR3 length: 16 residues. Germline loops: CDR1 SGHVS, CDR2 FNYEAQ. Trimming removed 5 bases at V and 2 bases at J, with 16 bases between. In DNA form, the CDR3 reads TGTGCCAGCAGCCAGTATTCAGGAGGGGGCAATCAGCCCCAGCATTTT. Protein product: CASSQYSGGGNQPQHF. The variable domain in full, with the rest retrieved from reference TRBV7-6 and TRBJ1-5, is GAGVSQSPRYKVTKRGQDVALRCDPISGHVSLYWYRQALGQGPEFLTYFNYEAQQDKSGLPNDRFSAERPEGSISTLTIQRTEQRDSAMYRCASSQYSGGGNQPQHFGDGTRLSIL.

J is TRBJ1-4 and V is TRBV3-1 (or the pseudogene TRBV3-2), with 7 bases lining up with TRBD1. The V and J ends lost 1 base and 12 bases, in that order; junction bases with no gene match: 8. Germline V gives CDR1 LGHDT, CDR2 YNNKEL (reference sequence). The CDR3 totals 14 residues. This chain's CDR3 is CASSQGTAQGELFF. Written as DNA, the CDR3 is TGTGCCAGCAGCCAAGGGACGGCGCAGGGGGAACTGTTTTTT.

The chain employs TRBV7-2 and TRBJ2-3; the match to TRBD2 covers 8 bases. Trimming cost V 1 base and J 1 base; bases outside gene matches: 1. Germline V gives CDR1 SGHTA, CDR2 FQGNSA. This CDR3 contains 15 residues. The CDR3 coding sequence is TGTGCCAGCAGCTTAGGGCGGGGGGGCACAGATACGCAGTATTTT. Its protein is CASSLGRGGTDTQYF.

This sequence joins TRBV5-1 and TRBJ2-7; tentative D call: TRBD2 (6 bases). CDR3 length: 13 amino acids. V lost 5 bases, J lost 7 bases, and 16 bases lay in between. Germline V gene data show CDR1 as SGHRS and CDR2 as YFSETQ. CDR3 amino acids: CASSWGELGEQYF. In DNA form, the CDR3 reads TGCGCCAGCAGTTGGGGGGAACTCGGGGAGCAGTACTTC.

Only one count was recorded for this clone. The CDR3 DNA reads as TGTGCCAGCCCTCCCACGGACGGTGGGGGGGAGACCCAGTACTTC. Amino acids: CASPPTDGGGETQYF. The chain employs TRBV28 and TRBJ2-5, with D perhaps TRBD2 (6 bases). This CDR3 is 15 amino acids long. V was trimmed by 8 bases and J by 5 bases, leaving 21 bases between them. CDR1 is MDHEN, CDR2 SYDVKM, per germline. The full variable domain, completed using reference TRBV28 and TRBJ2-5, is DVKVTQSSRYLVKRTGEKVFLECVQDMDHENMFWYRQDPGLGLRLIYFSYDVKMKEKGDIPEGYSVSREKKERFSLILESASTNQTSMYLCASPPTDGGGETQYFGPGTRLLVL.

The rearrangement uses TRBV5-1 and TRBJ2-7; 9 bases are shared with TRBD1. The germline V gene encodes CDR1 SGHRS and CDR2 YFSETQ. There are 16 residues in the CDR3. Unmatched junction bases numbered 8, after V lost 0 bases and J lost 4 bases. The CDR3 bases are TGCGCCAGCAGCTTGGAGGGGGGGACAGGGTCATACGAGCAGTACTTC. Protein sequence: CASSLEGGTGSYEQYF.

This clone was observed a few times. V usage is TRBV2 and J usage is TRBJ1-6; possible D gene TRBD1, 5 bases. Trimming removed 5 bases at V and 4 bases at J, with 9 bases between. The V gene's germline CDR1 is SNHLY and CDR2 FYNNEI. This CDR3 is built from 14 residues. The CDR3 nucleotides are TGTGCCAGCAGTCGACAGAAGTATAATTCACCCCTCCACTTT. This codes for CASSRQKYNSPLHF.